This TCR beta chain was identified in a study of Graves' ophthalmopathy and Graves' hyperthyroidism. A note on this clonotype: The antigen is unknown. A much larger clone is a single base away; this may be a read error. The conserved final phenylalanine or tryptophan is absent from the CDR3, which likely points to a read error.

Germline V gene data show CDR1 as SGHTA and CDR2 as FQGNSA. CDR3 length: 14 residues. V lost 3 bases and J lost 1; bases outside the gene matches: 1. The study, taken as a whole, reports: Most expanded clonotypes from thyroid (those above 0.001 frequency) were also found in blood.

If no ophthalmopathy appeared within 18 months of follow-up, hyperthyroidism was termed stable. Thyroid ultrasound, orbital computed tomography, TRAb, serum thyroxine and clinical symptoms formed the basis of diagnosis. TCR beta CDR3 regions were amplified from RNA transcripts. First-round RT-PCR with HTBI primers preceded a second-round multiplex PCR. MiXCR, applied by TCRdb to the multiplex PCR reads, yields one record per CDR3 protein. The sample holds about 390,000 distinct CDR3 sequences, 15% seen once. V usage is TRBV7-2 and J usage is TRBJ2-5, with 8 bases identical to TRBD2. This clonotype was obtained from a woman aged 18-29 years with stable Graves' hyperthyroidism. The sample comprised peripheral blood. This CDR3 reads CASSFLAGQETQYS. CDR3 DNA sequence: TGTGCCAGCAGCTTCCTAGCGGGCCAAGAGACCCAGTACTCC.